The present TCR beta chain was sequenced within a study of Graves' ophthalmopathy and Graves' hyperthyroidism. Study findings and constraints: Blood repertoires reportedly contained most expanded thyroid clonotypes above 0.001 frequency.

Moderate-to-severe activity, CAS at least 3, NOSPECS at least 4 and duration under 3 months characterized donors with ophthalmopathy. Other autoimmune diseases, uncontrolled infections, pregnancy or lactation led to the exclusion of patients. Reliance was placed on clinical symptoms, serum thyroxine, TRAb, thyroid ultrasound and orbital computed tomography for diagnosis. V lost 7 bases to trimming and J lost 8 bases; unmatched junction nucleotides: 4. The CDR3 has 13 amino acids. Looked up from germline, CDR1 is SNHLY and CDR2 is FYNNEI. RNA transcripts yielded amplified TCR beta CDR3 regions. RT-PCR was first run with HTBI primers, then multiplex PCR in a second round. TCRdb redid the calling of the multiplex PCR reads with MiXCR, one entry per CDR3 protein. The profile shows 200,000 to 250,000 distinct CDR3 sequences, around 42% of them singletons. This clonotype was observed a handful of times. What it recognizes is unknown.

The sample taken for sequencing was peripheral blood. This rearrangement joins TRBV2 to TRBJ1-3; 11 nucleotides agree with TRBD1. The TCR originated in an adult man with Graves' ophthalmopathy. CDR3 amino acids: CASTGDRGDTIYF. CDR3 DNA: TGTGCCAGCACAGGGGACAGGGGGGACACCATATATTTT.